This T cell receptor beta chain was found in a study of response to subunit inactivated influenza vaccine. General study points: The authors put forward the suggestion that each seasonal influenza vaccination may bring in only a limited number of new T cells.

Concerning this clonotype: The antigen remains unidentified.

TCRdb re-analysed the RT-PCR reads in MiXCR, keeping a single row per CDR3 protein. Found here are hundreds of thousands of distinct CDR3 sequences, roughly 27% of them singletons; the top ten hold over 1.5%. The CDR3 loop spans 13 amino acids. Between the trimmed V and J ends, which lost 1 base and 4 bases, there was a span of 6 bases. Germline CDR1 is SEHNR and CDR2 is FQNEAQ (reference sequence). The TCR sequence derives from a man aged 45-60 years who received an inactivated influenza vaccine. The gene calls are TRBV7-9 and TRBJ2-3; D uncertain. Sequencing used CD4+ T cells sorted from PBMCs, obtained approximately 5 days after vaccination. CDR3 DNA sequence: TGTGCCAGCAGCTTAGATTTCGCAGATACGCAGTATTTT. This gives the protein CASSLDFADTQYF. The full variable domain, rest sourced from reference TRBV7-9 and TRBJ2-3, is DTGVSQNPRHKITKRGQNVTFRCDPISEHNRLYWYRQTLGQGPEFLTYFQNEAQLEKSRLLSDRFSAERPKGSFSTLEIQRTEQGDSAMYLCASSLDFADTQYFGPGTRLTVL.